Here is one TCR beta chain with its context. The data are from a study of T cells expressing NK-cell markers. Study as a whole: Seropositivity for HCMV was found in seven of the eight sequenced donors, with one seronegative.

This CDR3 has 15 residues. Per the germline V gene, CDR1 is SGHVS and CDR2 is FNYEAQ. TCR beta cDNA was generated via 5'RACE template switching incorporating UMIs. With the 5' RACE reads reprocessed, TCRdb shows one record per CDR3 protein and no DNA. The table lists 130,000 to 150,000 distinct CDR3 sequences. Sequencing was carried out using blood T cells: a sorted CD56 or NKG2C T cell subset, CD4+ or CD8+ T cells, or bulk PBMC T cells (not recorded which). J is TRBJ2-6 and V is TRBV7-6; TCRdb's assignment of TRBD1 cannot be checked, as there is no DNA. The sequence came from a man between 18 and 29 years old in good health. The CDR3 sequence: CASSTTGFQANVLTF.